The T cell receptor beta chain described here comes from a study of T cell responses to AZD1222 COVID-19 vaccine. The study, taken as a whole, reports: Most donors were white British and more were female, and clonal diversity was possibly underestimated. Across the whole spike, CD4 TCRs peaked at regions 160-218 and 743-854.

The assay was immunoSEQ multiplex PCR, and TCRdb's table has in-frame clones only and misses some. Seen here are 120,000 to 150,000 clones, roughly 80% observed once, and the top ten hold over 4%. The CDR3 loop spans 16 amino acids. The trim removed 4 bases at V and 0 bases at J, leaving 5 bases unmatched. CDR1 and CDR2 (germline): SNHLY, FYNNEI. With respect to this clone: The antigen is undetermined.

The material sequenced was peripheral blood, taken on day 0 of MenACWY control vaccination. The source is an adult in good health. V usage is TRBV2 and J usage is TRBJ2-2, with 7 bases fitting TRBD1. The CDR3 here is CASSGSGGPNTGELFF. The CDR3 bases are TGTGCCAGCAGTGGTTCAGGGGGTCCGAACACCGGGGAGCTGTTTTTT.